This T cell receptor beta chain stems from a study of T cell clones after liver transplantation. The method was immunoSEQ multiplex PCR; TCRdb's version includes in-frame clones alone and lacks a portion of them. This table has 55,000 or so clones, 71% appearing once. With 3 bases removed from V and 10 bases from J, the gap between germline ends came to 10 bases. CDR3 size: 12 residues. Germline V gives CDR1 ENHRY, CDR2 SYGVKD. The sequencing here drew on CD4+ T cells from blood, taken before liver transplant. This chain uses TRBV10-3 with TRBJ2-1, with unresolved D. The receptor's source is a human donor who received a liver transplant. CDR3 protein: CAISDGVIEQFF. For the CDR3, the DNA is TGTGCCATCAGTGACGGAGTCATCGAGCAGTTCTTC.